This T cell receptor beta chain was recovered during a study of blood T cells in healthy people across ages. Overall study context: Template switching recovered approximately one barcoded beta molecule for every two T cells.

A note on this clonotype: The target antigen is unknown.

Study-wide results and limits: Older age coincided with a roughly linear decline in TCR beta diversity per million T cells.

The sample providers were healthy Caucasian people from Russia, aged roughly 6 to 90. This CDR3 is built from 15 residues. Germline assignment: CDR1 SGHTA and CDR2 FQGNSA. Primed by a sample-barcoded 5' primer and a J-beta primer mix, a second PCR proceeded for 7 to 11 cycles. TCRdb ran MiXCR on the 5' RACE reads and lists one entry per CDR3 protein. The data hold approximately 1,700,000 distinct CDR3 sequences, with 30% to 40% observed a single time. V usage is TRBV7-2 and J usage is TRBJ2-4, with a weak D call TRBD1 (5 bases). The J call may not be correct, given that the DNA end is closer to TRBJ2-7. Sequencing was performed on blood. The origin of this receptor is a human donor in good health. The CDR3 spells CASSLVGAGESEQYF. The CDR3 DNA sequence: TGTGCCAGCAGCTTAGTTGGGGCAGGAGAAAGCGAGCAGTACTTC.